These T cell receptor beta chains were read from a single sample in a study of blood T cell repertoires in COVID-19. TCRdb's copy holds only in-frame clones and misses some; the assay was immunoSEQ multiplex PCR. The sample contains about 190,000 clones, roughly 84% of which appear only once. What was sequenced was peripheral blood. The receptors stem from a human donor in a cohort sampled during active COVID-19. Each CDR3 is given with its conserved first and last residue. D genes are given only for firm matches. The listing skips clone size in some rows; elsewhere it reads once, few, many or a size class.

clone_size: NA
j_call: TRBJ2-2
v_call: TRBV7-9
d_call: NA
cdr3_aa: CASSLGLATGELFF
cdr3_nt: TGTGCCAGCAGCTTAGGGCTAGCTACCGGGGAGCTGTTTTTT

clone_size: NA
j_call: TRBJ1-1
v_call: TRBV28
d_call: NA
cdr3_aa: CASSSPTGNTEAFF
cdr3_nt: TGTGCCAGCAGTTCCCCTACGGGGAACACTGAAGCTTTCTTT

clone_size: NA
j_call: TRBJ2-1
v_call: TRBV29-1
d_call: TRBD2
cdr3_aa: CSVEAGLAALNEQFF
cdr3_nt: TGCAGCGTTGAGGCGGGACTAGCGGCCCTCAATGAGCAGTTCTTC

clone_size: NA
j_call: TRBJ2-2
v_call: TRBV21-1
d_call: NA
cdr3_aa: CASSKVEAGPGSERNTGELFF
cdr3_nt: TGTGCCAGCAGCAAAGTAGAGGCAGGCCCAGGGTCAGAACGCAACACCGGGGAGCTGTTTTTT

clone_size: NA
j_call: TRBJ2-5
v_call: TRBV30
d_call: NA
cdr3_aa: CACGGAQETQYF
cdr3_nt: TGTGCCTGCGGAGGCGCTCAAGAGACCCAGTACTTC

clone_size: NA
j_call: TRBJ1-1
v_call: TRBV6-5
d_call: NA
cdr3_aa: CASSSVNTEAFF
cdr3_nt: TGTGCCAGCAGTTCAGTTAACACTGAAGCTTTCTTT

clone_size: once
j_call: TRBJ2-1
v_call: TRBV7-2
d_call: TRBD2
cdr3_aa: CASSFHSGGPYVNEQFF
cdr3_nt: TGTGCCAGCAGCTTCCATTCGGGGGGGCCTTATGTGAATGAGCAGTTCTTC

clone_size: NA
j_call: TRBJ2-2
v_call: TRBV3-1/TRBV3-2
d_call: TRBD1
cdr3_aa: CASSQRGRQGGITGELFF
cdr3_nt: TGTGCCAGCAGCCAGAGGGGAAGACAGGGGGGGATCACCGGGGAGCTGTTTTTT

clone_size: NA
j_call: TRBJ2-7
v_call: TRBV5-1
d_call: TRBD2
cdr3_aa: CASSRGLGEPYEQYF
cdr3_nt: TGCGCCAGCAGCAGAGGACTAGGCGAGCCCTACGAGCAGTACTTC

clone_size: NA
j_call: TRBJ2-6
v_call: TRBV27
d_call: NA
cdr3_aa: CASTSWRGTELGTGANVLTF
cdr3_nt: TGTGCCAGCACCTCGTGGAGGGGGACAGAACTCGGAACTGGGGCCAACGTCCTGACTTTC

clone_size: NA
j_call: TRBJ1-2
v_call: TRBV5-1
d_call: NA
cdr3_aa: CASSLVVEDNYGYTF
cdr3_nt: TGCGCCAGCAGCTTGGTGGTAGAGGATAACTATGGCTACACCTTC

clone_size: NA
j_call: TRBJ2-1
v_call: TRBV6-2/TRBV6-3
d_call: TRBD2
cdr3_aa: CASSPGGRWGNEQFF
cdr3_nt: TGTGCCAGCAGTCCGGGGGGGCGTTGGGGCAATGAGCAGTTCTTC

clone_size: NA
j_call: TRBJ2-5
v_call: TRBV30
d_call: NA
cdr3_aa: CAWSGPLIGETQYF
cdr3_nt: TGTGCCTGGAGTGGCCCACTAATAGGAGAGACCCAGTACTTC

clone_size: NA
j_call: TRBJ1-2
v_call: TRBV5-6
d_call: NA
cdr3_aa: CASSSGVYRVANYGYTF
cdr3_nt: TGTGCCAGCAGCTCGGGGGTATATCGGGTGGCTAACTATGGCTACACCTTC

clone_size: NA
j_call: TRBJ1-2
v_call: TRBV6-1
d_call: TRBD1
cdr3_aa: CASSESRTGAYGYTF
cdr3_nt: TGTGCCAGCAGTGAATCTCGGACAGGTGCCTATGGCTACACCTTC

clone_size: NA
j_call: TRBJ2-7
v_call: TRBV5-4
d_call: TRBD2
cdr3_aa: CASSPLTSGISEQYF
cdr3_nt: TGTGCCAGCAGCCCCCTGACTAGCGGGATATCCGAGCAGTACTTC

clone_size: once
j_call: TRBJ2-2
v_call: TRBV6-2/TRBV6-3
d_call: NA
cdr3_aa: CASSYAGQTGELFF
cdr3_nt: TGTGCCAGCAGTTACGCAGGGCAGACCGGGGAGCTGTTTTTT

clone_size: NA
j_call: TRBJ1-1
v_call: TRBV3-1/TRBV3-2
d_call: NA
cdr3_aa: CASSRRGVGVTEAFF
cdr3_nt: TGTGCCAGCAGCCGTCGGGGGGTTGGGGTGACTGAAGCTTTCTTT

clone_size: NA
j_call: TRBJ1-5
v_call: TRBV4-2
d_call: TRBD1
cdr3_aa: CASSQGGAGGLQPQHF
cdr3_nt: TGTGCCAGCAGCCAAGGCGGGGCAGGGGGTTTACAGCCCCAGCATTTT

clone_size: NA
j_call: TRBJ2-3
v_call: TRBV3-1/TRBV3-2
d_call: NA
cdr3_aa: CASSQGGYRTDTQYF
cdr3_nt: TGTGCCAGCAGCCAAGGCGGCTACCGCACAGATACGCAGTATTTT

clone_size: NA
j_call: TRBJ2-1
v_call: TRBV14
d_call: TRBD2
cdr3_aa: CASSHPGTNYNEQFF
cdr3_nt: TGTGCCAGCAGCCACCCCGGGACTAACTACAATGAGCAGTTCTTC

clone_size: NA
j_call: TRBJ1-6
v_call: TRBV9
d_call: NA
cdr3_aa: CASSELGGVNSPLHF
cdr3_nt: TGTGCCAGCAGCGAATTGGGGGGTGTAAATTCACCCCTCCACTTT

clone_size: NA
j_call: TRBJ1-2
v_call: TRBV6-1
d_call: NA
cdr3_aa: CASSEGQVDGYTF
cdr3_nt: TGTGCCAGCAGTGAAGGACAGGTAGATGGCTACACCTTC

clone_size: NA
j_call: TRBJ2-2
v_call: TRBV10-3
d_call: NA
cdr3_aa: CAISGYSTGELFF
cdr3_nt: TGTGCCATCAGTGGATACTCCACCGGGGAGCTGTTTTTT

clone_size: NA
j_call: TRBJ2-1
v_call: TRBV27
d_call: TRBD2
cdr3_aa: CASSKTPGLANEQFF
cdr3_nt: TGTGCCAGCAGTAAAACTCCGGGACTAGCAAATGAGCAGTTCTTC

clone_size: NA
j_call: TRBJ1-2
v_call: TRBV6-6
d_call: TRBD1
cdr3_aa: CASSFLDRGYGYTF
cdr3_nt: TGTGCCAGCAGTTTCTTGGACAGGGGCTATGGCTACACCTTC

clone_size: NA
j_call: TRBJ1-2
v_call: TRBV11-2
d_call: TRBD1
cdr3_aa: CASSFLDRTGRDGYTF
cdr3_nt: TGTGCCAGCAGCTTTCTGGACAGGACAGGCAGGGATGGCTACACCTTC